Shown below are 13 T cell receptor beta chains from a single sample sequenced in a study of spatial heterogeneity in lung cancer. Sample time point: sample taken at primary tumor resection. Tumor, nontumor lung or frozen PBMC supplied whole RNA that was sequenced unsorted. Using its own MiXCR run on the 5' RACE reads, TCRdb lists one record per CDR3 protein. This table has some 85,000 distinct CDR3 sequences, about 20% appearing once. Sequences were derived from PBMCs, sampled at surgery. These receptors came from a male donor with early-stage non-small cell lung cancer.

This chain connects TRBV5-4 to TRBJ2-5, with TRBD2 matching over 9 bases. CDR3 length equals 16 residues. Germline-derived CDR1 and CDR2 are SGHNT and YYREEE (reference sequence). Trimming took 1 base from V and 1 from J; bases not matched to a gene: 5. The CDR3 DNA sequence: TGTGCCAGCAGCTTGTGGCTAGCGGGAACCCAAGAGACCCAGTACTTC. Translating it yields CASSLWLAGTQETQYF.

The sample holds many counts of this clonotype. The J gene is TRBJ1-2, the V gene TRBV2; D is perhaps TRBD1 (5 bases). The CDR3 has 12 amino acids. Trimming pared 6 bases from V and 4 bases from J, leaving 9 bases between. CDR1 and CDR2 (germline): SNHLY, FYNNEI. CDR3: CASSLRGYGYTF. CDR3 in DNA: TGTGCCAGCAGCTTGAGGGGCTATGGCTACACCTTC.

The chain employs TRBV7-3 and TRBJ2-1; 11 bases are shared with TRBD2. V dropped 5 bases and J dropped 5; count of bases not matched to a gene: 5. Germline V gene sequence: CDR1 SGHTA, CDR2 FQGTGA. The CDR3 totals 15 residues. DNA of the CDR3: TGTGCCAGCAGCCACGGGACTAGCGGAAACAATGAGCAGTTCTTC. As protein: CASSHGTSGNNEQFF.

J is TRBJ2-3 and V is TRBV5-1, with TRBD2 matching 8 bases. Germline V lookup: CDR1 SGHRS, CDR2 YFSETQ. The CDR3 spans 15 residues. V shed 2 bases, J shed 5 bases, and the junction held 7 bases outside the gene matches. DNA of the CDR3: TGCGCCAGCAGCTTACCAGCGGGGGAGGGAGATACGCAGTATTTT. It yields the protein CASSLPAGEGDTQYF.

This clonotype was found a few times. The chain joins TRBV2 to TRBJ2-3, with 13 bases identical to TRBD2. CDR3 length equals 19 residues. V lost 1 base, J lost 0 bases, and 7 bases stayed unmatched. Germline-derived CDR1 and CDR2 are SNHLY and FYNNEI. The CDR3 protein is CASSEEGLAGALSTDTQYF. CDR3 sequence (DNA): TGTGCCAGCAGTGAAGAAGGACTAGCGGGGGCCCTAAGCACAGATACGCAGTATTTT.

The rearrangement joins TRBV12-3 or TRBV12-4 to TRBJ1-1; D gene ambiguous. Deletions cut 8 bases from V and 1 base from J, with 23 bases between. CDR3 length: 17 residues. The CDR3 region is CASSLPGGPRRNTEAFF. For the CDR3, the DNA is TGTGCCAGCTCACTCCCGGGAGGTCCTCGAAGGAACACTGAAGCTTTCTTT.

The J gene is TRBJ2-7, the V gene TRBV28; 8 bases map to TRBD1. The CDR3 consists of 13 residues. CDR1 and CDR2 (germline): MDHEN, SYDVKM. V was clipped by 10 bases and J by 3 bases; unmatched bases: 8. The CDR3 region is CATLDRDYYEQYF. The DNA of the CDR3 is TGTGCCACCTTGGACAGGGATTACTACGAGCAGTACTTC.

There are a few counts of this clonotype. The rearrangement joins TRBV5-1 to TRBJ1-1; 9 nucleotides line up with TRBD1. Germline lookup yields CDR1 SGHRS and CDR2 YFSETQ. J lost 4 bases, V lost 0 bases, and 13 bases had no gene match. CDR3 length: 18 residues. CDR3 in amino acids: CASSLAWTGASGSTEAFF. The CDR3 bases are TGCGCCAGCAGCTTGGCCTGGACAGGGGCCTCAGGGAGCACTGAAGCTTTCTTT. The full variable domain, rest sourced from reference TRBV5-1 and TRBJ1-1, is KAGVTQTPRYLIKTRGQQVTLSCSPISGHRSVSWYQQTPGQGLQFLFEYFSETQRNKGNFPGRFSGRQFSNSRSEMNVSTLELGDSALYLCASSLAWTGASGSTEAFFGQGTRLTVV.

The gene calls are TRBV18 and TRBJ2-1; D unclear. Between the trimmed V and J ends, which lost 0 bases and 8 bases, there was a span of 14 bases. This CDR3 contains 15 residues. Germline CDR1 and CDR2: KGHSH and LQKENI. This CDR3 is CASSPPSRRSDEQFF. In nucleotides, the CDR3 is TGTGCCAGCTCACCACCTAGTCGTAGGTCCGATGAGCAGTTCTTC.

This rearrangement joins TRBV7-9 to TRBJ2-1; D perhaps matches TRBD2 (5 bases). The CDR3 is 14 amino acids. Germline V lookup: CDR1 SEHNR, CDR2 FQNEAQ (reference sequence). The germline V and J ends were trimmed by 5 bases and 4 bases, with 12 bases remaining between them. The CDR3 reads CASSRAGPYNEQFF. In DNA form, the CDR3 reads TGTGCCAGCAGCCGGGCGGGTCCGTACAATGAGCAGTTCTTC. The whole variable domain, remainder taken from reference TRBV7-9 and TRBJ2-1, is DTGVSQNPRHKITKRGQNVTFRCDPISEHNRLYWYRQTLGQGPEFLTYFQNEAQLEKSRLLSDRFSAERPKGSFSTLEIQRTEQGDSAMYLCASSRAGPYNEQFFGPGTRLTVL.

The chain employs TRBV20-1 and TRBJ1-1; no reliable D call. Between the trimmed V and J ends, which lost 4 bases and 0 bases, there was a span of 12 bases. The CDR3 loop spans 14 amino acids. Germline V lookup: CDR1 DFQATT, CDR2 SNEGSKA (reference sequence). CDR3 residues: CSATTLGVNTEAFF. CDR3 sequence (DNA): TGCAGTGCTACAACCCTTGGGGTGAACACTGAAGCTTTCTTT.

A few counts support this clonotype. The V and J genes are TRBV10-3 and TRBJ2-3; the match to TRBD2 covers 13 bases. The CDR3 sequence is 15 residues long. Germline CDR1 and CDR2: ENHRY and SYGVKD. The J segment lost 3 bases and the V segment lost 6 bases, leaving 3 bases of the junction unmatched. In DNA, the CDR3 is TGTGCCATCAGAGGACTAGCGGGAGCAACAGATACGCAGTATTTT. This encodes CAIRGLAGATDTQYF.

The chain is built from TRBV7-6 and TRBJ2-1, with TRBD2 identical over 12 bases. Germline loops: CDR1 SGHVS, CDR2 FNYEAQ. This CDR3 comprises 19 residues. J lost 2 bases, V lost 0 bases, and 8 bases had no gene match. CDR3 loop: CASSLANPSGRAPYNEQFF. The DNA of the CDR3 is TGTGCCAGCAGCTTAGCGAACCCTAGCGGGAGGGCCCCCTACAATGAGCAGTTCTTC.